This T cell receptor (beta chain) was profiled in a study of response to subunit inactivated influenza vaccine (dated by TCRdb to the late 2010s). Describing the broader study: Deep quantitative profiling of the T cell receptor repertoire was used in the study to follow responses to a trivalent subunit inactivated influenza vaccine.

Library construction relied on RT-PCR. The instrument given in TCRdb is Illumina HiSeq 2500. The public reads were reprocessed in TCRdb via fastp at Q25 and MiXCR, keeping in-frame beta chains. Every CDR3 protein is listed once, alongside the most common genes and DNA of its rows. In this sample the table shows about 780,000 distinct CDR3 sequences, around a sixth of which occur a single time. The ten largest clonotypes hold roughly a tenth of the sample. The sample holds a few counts of this clonotype. Which antigen it targets is not known. The record has no base qualities; no much larger clone is one base away. What the work shows at the level of the full study, not this receptor alone: According to the authors, only a limited number of new T cells may be recruited by each seasonal influenza vaccination.

The germline V gene encodes CDR1 LGHNA and CDR2 YSLEER. Relative to germline, V is 0 bases shorter and J is 7 bases shorter, with 9 bases between their ends. The CDR3 runs 14 residues from the cysteine to the phenylalanine. Of the read, only the CDR3 DNA is kept; its 42 bases are in frame from base 1. The starting material was PBMCs from blood, obtained 4 to 6 days after vaccination. The rearrangement joined TRBV4-3 to TRBJ1-4; too little of a D gene remains to name it. The source is a man aged 45-65 years who received an inactivated influenza vaccine. Donor details come from another sample of the same person, matched by shared clones. The encoded CDR3 is CASSQDGEGEKLFF. The sequenced DNA: TGCGCCAGCAGCCAAGATGGCGAGGGTGAAAAACTGTTTTTT.